This T cell receptor beta chain was retrieved from a study of beta chain features in type 1 diabetes. Using CD45RO/CCR7/CD25/CD127/CD95/CD27, CD4+ naive, central memory, regulatory and stem cell-like memory cells were sorted. Germline loops: CDR1 SGHTA, CDR2 FQGNSA. V was clipped by 2 bases and J by 2 bases, with 11 bases between them. This CDR3 has 15 residues. Of the isolated RNA, all was reverse transcribed, and so the sequenced material was expressed TCRB transcripts. Clones were read by immunoSEQ multiplex PCR, and TCRdb kept only the in-frame ones, dropping some. The data hold nearly 250,000 clones, with about 71% observed a single time.

What was sequenced was naive CD4+ T cells from blood. The clonotype originates from a man in his thirties or forties in good health. The chain links TRBV7-2 to TRBJ2-3; D is uncertain. CDR3 coding DNA: TGTGCCAGCAGCTTATACCTTCCAAACACAGATACGCAGTATTTT. It encodes CASSLYLPNTDTQYF. The full variable domain, rest sourced from reference TRBV7-2 and TRBJ2-3, is GAGVSQSPSNKVTEKGKDVELRCDPISGHTALYWYRQSLGQGLEFLIYFQGNSAPDKSGLPSDRFSAERTGGSVSTLTIQRTQQEDSAVYLCASSLYLPNTDTQYFGPGTRLTVL.